The sequence of this T cell receptor beta chain was determined in a study of cytomegalovirus exposure and HLA in healthy donors. The PCR had 60 Vbeta and 13 Jbeta primers. Assay: immunoSEQ multiplex PCR; the TCRdb copy retains only in-frame clones and omits some. Its listing shows 60,000 to 90,000 clones. V was pared by 7 bases and J by 2 bases, with 14 bases between. Germline V CDR1 and CDR2: MNHEY, SVGAGI. The CDR3 runs to 14 residues. V gene TRBV6-5 combines with J gene TRBJ2-5, with D possibly matching TRBD2 (5 bases). The sample comprised PBMCs. This TCR came from a woman aged 40 to 55 in good health and CMV-seropositive. The CDR3 loop is CASIPSGLQETQYF. CDR3 DNA: TGTGCCAGCATCCCATCAGGACTTCAAGAGACCCAGTACTTC.